This T cell receptor beta chain was recovered during a study of molecular identifiers for immune sequencing clone quantification. V was clipped by 0 bases and J by 4 bases; unmatched bases: 4. This CDR3 is 15 amino acids long. Germline V gives CDR1 MNHEY, CDR2 SMNVEV (reference sequence). TCRdb re-called the PCR reads through MiXCR, storing one row per CDR3 protein. The data show about 320,000 distinct CDR3 sequences, roughly a fifth seen once. This clonotype was observed at least ten times. The TCR comes from a human donor in good health. Some libraries in this study had Jurkat cell RNA spiked in. Sequenced: naive CD8+ T cells from blood, with Jurkat cell RNA spiked in. Subset specified: FACS-sorted CD8+CD4-CCR7+CD45RA+ naive T cells. This rearrangement joins TRBV27 to TRBJ2-7; 9 nucleotides line up with TRBD2. In DNA form, the CDR3 reads TGTGCCAGCAGTTTATCGGCCAGCGGGAGGTACGAGCAGTACTTC. It specifies CASSLSASGRYEQYF.